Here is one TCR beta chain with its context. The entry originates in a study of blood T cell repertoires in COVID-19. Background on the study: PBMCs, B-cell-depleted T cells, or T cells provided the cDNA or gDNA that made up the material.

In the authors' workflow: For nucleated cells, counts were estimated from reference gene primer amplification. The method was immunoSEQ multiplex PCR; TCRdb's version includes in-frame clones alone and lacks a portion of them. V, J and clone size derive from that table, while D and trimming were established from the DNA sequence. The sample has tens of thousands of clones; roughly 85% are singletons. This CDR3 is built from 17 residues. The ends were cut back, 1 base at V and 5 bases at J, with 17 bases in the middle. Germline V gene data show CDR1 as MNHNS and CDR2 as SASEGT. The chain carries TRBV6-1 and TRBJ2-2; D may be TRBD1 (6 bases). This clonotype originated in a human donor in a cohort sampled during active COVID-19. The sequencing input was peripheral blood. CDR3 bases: TGTGCCAGCAGTGAAGTGCCCGTTTCCCAGGGGACCGGGGAGCTGTTTTTT. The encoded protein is CASSEVPVSQGTGELFF.